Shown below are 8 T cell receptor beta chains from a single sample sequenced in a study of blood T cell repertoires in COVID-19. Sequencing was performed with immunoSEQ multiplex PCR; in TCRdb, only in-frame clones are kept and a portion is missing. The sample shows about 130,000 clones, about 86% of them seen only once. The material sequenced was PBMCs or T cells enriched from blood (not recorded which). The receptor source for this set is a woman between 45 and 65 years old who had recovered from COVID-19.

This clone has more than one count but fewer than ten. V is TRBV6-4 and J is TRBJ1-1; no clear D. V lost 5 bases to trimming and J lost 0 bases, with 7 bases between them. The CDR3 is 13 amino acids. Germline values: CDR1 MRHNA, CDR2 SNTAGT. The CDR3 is CASSRSVNTEAFF. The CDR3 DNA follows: TGTGCCAGCAGTAGATCGGTGAACACTGAAGCTTTCTTT.

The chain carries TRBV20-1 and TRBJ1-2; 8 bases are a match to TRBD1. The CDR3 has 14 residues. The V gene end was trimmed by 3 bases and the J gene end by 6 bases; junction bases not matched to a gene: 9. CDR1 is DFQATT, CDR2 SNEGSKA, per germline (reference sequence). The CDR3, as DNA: TGCAGTGCTAGTGACCCAGGGGGCATTGATGGCTACACCTTC. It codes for CSASDPGGIDGYTF.

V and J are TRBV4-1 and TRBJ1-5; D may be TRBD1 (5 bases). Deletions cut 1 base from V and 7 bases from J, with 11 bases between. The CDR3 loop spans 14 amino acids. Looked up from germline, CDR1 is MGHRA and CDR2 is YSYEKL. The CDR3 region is CASSQGYRGQPQHF. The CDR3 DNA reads TGCGCCAGCAGCCAAGGGTACCGGGGGCAGCCCCAGCATTTT.

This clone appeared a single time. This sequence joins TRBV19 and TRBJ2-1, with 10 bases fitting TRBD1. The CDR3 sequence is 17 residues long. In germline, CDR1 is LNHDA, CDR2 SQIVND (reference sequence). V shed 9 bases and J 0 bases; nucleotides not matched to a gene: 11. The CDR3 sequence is CASPGQGRESSYNEQFF. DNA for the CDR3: TGTGCCAGCCCGGGACAGGGGCGCGAAAGCTCCTACAATGAGCAGTTCTTC.

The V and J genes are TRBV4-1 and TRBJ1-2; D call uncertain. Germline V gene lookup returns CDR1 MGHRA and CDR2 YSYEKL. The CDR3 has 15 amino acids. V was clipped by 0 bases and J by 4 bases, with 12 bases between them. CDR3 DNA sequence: TGCGCCAGCAGCCAAGAGTGGAAACAGATCTATGGCTACACCTTC. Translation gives CASSQEWKQIYGYTF.

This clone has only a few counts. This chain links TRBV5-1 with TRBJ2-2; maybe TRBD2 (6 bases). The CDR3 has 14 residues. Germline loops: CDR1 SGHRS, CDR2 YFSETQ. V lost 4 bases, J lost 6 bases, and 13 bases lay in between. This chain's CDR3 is CASSPVSGAGELFF. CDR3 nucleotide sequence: TGCGCCAGCAGCCCCGTTTCGGGGGCCGGGGAGCTGTTTTTT.

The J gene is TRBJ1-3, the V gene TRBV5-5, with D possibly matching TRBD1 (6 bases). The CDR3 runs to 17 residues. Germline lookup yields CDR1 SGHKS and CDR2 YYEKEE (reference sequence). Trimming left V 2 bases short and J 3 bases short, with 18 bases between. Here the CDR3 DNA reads TGTGCCAGCAGCTTCCTCCCCGGGGGGGCCGGTGGAAACACCATATATTTT. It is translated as CASSFLPGGAGGNTIYF.

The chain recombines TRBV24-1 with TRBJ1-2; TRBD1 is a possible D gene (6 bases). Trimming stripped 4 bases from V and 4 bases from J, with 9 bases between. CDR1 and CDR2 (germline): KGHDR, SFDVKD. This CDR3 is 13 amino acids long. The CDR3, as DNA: TGTGCCACCAGTGACAGAGGGGGCTATGGCTACACCTTC. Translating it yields CATSDRGGYGYTF.